This T cell receptor (beta chain) was observed in a study of siplizumab effects on memory and regulatory T cells. Data came from immunoSEQ multiplex PCR; TCRdb stores just in-frame clones and leaves some out. This table has about 100,000 clones, 80% to 95% appearing once. Germline lookup yields CDR1 MDHEN and CDR2 SYDVKM. The CDR3 loop spans 15 amino acids. Trimming left V 6 bases short and J 7 bases short, with 21 bases between. V gene TRBV28 combines with J gene TRBJ1-1; weak D call: TRBD1 (6 bases). The TCR sequence derives from a human donor in good health. Some clones in this sample may be carry-over from other donors' samples. Material for sequencing was CD4+ T cells sorted from blood. Written as DNA, the CDR3 is TGTGCCAGCAGCCAACCTGGTCAGGGGCGGGGTGAAGCTTTCTTT. Protein product: CASSQPGQGRGEAFF.